The 29 T cell receptor beta chains in this list originate from one sample, sequenced in a study of blood T cell repertoires in COVID-19. Sequencing was performed with immunoSEQ multiplex PCR; in TCRdb, only in-frame clones are kept and a portion is missing. The table has around 300,000 clones, about 89% seen once. Sequencing was carried out using peripheral blood. These receptors all stem from a man aged 50 or older with acute or convalescent COVID-19.

The gene calls are TRBV27 and TRBJ2-7; 10 bases fit TRBD1. Losses at the gene ends were 6 bases for V and 7 bases for J; bases not matched to a gene: 9. The CDR3 is made up of 14 amino acids. Germline assignment: CDR1 MNHEY and CDR2 SMNVEV (reference sequence). The CDR3 coding sequence is TGTGCCAGCAGGTCCCGGGACAGGGGAAGGGAGCAGTACTTC. This gives the protein CASRSRDRGREQYF.

This chain connects TRBV24-1 to TRBJ2-7; the D gene is possibly TRBD2 (5 bases). Germline CDR1 KGHDR, CDR2 SFDVKD. This CDR3 has 16 amino acids. V lost 0 bases to trimming and J lost 3 bases, with 14 bases between them. CDR3 residues: CATSDLYRGTNYEQYF. The CDR3 DNA sequence: TGTGCCACCAGTGATTTGTATCGGGGAACTAACTACGAGCAGTACTTC.

The gene calls are TRBV6-5 and TRBJ1-6; D perhaps matches TRBD1 (5 bases). V gave up 10 bases and J gave up 2 bases, with 15 bases separating them. Germline V gene data show CDR1 as MNHEY and CDR2 as SVGAGI. The CDR3 extends over 15 amino acids. As DNA, the CDR3 is TGTGCCACCTTCGGGGGGTTCGCCTATAATTCACCCCTCCACTTT. Translation gives CATFGGFAYNSPLHF.

The table lists this clone with a count of one. The chain combines TRBV6-1 with TRBJ2-7; D gene ambiguous. With 0 bases removed from V and 2 bases from J, the gap between germline ends came to 11 bases. This CDR3 comprises 15 residues. CDR1 MNHNS and CDR2 SASEGT come from the germline V gene. CDR3 sequence (DNA): TGTGCCAGCAGTGAAGCGCGACTCTTCGCCTACGAGCAGTACTTC. It encodes CASSEARLFAYEQYF.

V usage is TRBV24-1 and J usage is TRBJ2-2; 8 bases align to TRBD1. Looked up from germline, CDR1 is KGHDR and CDR2 is SFDVKD. V shed 7 bases and J 3 bases; nucleotides not matched to a gene: 3. CDR3 size: 14 residues. The CDR3 bases are TGTGCCACCAGGGGGACAGGCGACACCGGGGAGCTGTTTTTT. It specifies CATRGTGDTGELFF.

The CDR3 bases are TGTGCCACCAGTGACCGGACAGGAGATTATGGCTACACCTTC. Protein sequence: CATSDRTGDYGYTF. The chain couples TRBV24-1 to TRBJ1-2; 7 bases agree with TRBD1. Looked up from germline, CDR1 is KGHDR and CDR2 is SFDVKD. V dropped 4 bases and J dropped 5; count of bases not matched to a gene: 6. This CDR3 comprises 14 residues.

The chain joins TRBV9 to TRBJ2-1; the D gene is possibly TRBD2 (5 bases). Trimming removed 2 bases at V and 6 bases at J, with 12 bases between. Germline V gene data show CDR1 as SGDLS and CDR2 as YYNGEE. CDR3 length: 14 residues. The CDR3 nucleotides are TGTGCCAGCAGCGTGGGCCTAGAGGGCAATGAGCAGTTCTTC. As protein: CASSVGLEGNEQFF.

The CDR3 nucleotides are TGTGCCAGCAGCTCCCTAGCGGGGGCGAGCTACAATGAGCAGTTCTTC. Amino acid sequence: CASSSLAGASYNEQFF. The chain joins TRBV11-2 to TRBJ2-1; 10 bases align to TRBD2. After removal of 4 bases from V and 3 bases from J, the junction contained 6 bases not matched to a gene. This CDR3 contains 16 residues. Germline V lookup: CDR1 SGHAT, CDR2 FQNNGV.

V gene TRBV20-1 combines with J gene TRBJ2-1; the D gene is possibly TRBD1 (5 bases). This CDR3 has 15 amino acids. The V end was cut by 3 bases, the J end by 0 bases, with 12 bases between. In germline, CDR1 is DFQATT, CDR2 SNEGSKA (reference sequence). In DNA form, the CDR3 reads TGCAGTGCTAGTTGGGGCCCCAGCTCCTACAATGAGCAGTTCTTC. Encoded protein: CSASWGPSSYNEQFF.

This chain connects TRBV20-1 to TRBJ2-7, with D maybe TRBD1 (6 bases). This CDR3 comprises 11 residues. V was cut by 5 bases and J by 6 bases, with 11 bases left in between. Germline V CDR1 and CDR2: DFQATT, SNEGSKA (reference sequence). The CDR3 loop is CSAQQGIEQYF. In DNA, the CDR3 is TGCAGTGCTCAACAGGGAATCGAGCAGTACTTC.

This clone showed up just a few times. The V and J genes are TRBV18 and TRBJ1-6; 10 bases fit TRBD1. Germline CDR1 and CDR2: KGHSH and LQKENI. CDR3 length equals 16 residues. The trim removed 2 bases at V and 10 bases at J, leaving 8 bases unmatched. The DNA for the CDR3 is TGTGCCAGCTCACCAGCAGGGGACAGGGGTGGATCACCCCTCCACTTT. It is translated as CASSPAGDRGGSPLHF.

This chain uses TRBV7-8 with TRBJ2-1; D unclear. The V end was cut by 2 bases, the J end by 8 bases, with 19 bases between. The CDR3 is 16 amino acids. The germline CDR1 and CDR2 sequences are SGHVS and FQNEAQ. This CDR3 reads CASSLLANLVADEQFF. As DNA, the CDR3 is TGTGCCAGCAGCTTATTGGCCAACCTAGTTGCGGATGAGCAGTTCTTC.

There are a few counts of this clone. This chain links TRBV2 with TRBJ2-2; D gene uncertain. The CDR3 contains 13 residues. V shed 0 bases and J shed 8 bases, with 7 bases lying between them. CDR1 and CDR2 from the germline V gene are SNHLY and FYNNEI. The CDR3 here is CASSEAWAGELFF. In DNA, the CDR3 is TGTGCCAGCAGTGAAGCGTGGGCTGGGGAGCTGTTTTTT.

The CDR3 DNA is TGTGCCAGCAGCTTAGACAACAGGCCCTATGGCTACACCTTC. This sequence encodes CASSLDNRPYGYTF. The gene calls are TRBV7-9 and TRBJ1-2, with D possibly being TRBD1 (5 bases). Trimming removed 1 base at V and 4 bases at J, with 10 bases between. This CDR3 comprises 14 residues. From germline, CDR1 is SEHNR and CDR2 FQNEAQ (reference sequence).

J is TRBJ1-5 and V is TRBV19; D possibly corresponds to TRBD1 (5 bases). Germline assignment: CDR1 LNHDA and CDR2 SQIVND (reference sequence). The V end lost 5 bases, the J end lost 3 bases, and 17 bases lay between the germline ends. There are 16 residues in the CDR3. CDR3 sequence (DNA): TGTGCCAGTAGTGTAAATCGGGGGAACATCAATCAGCCCCAGCATTTT. This translates into CASSVNRGNINQPQHF.

This clone was observed once. The genes are TRBV10-1 and TRBJ2-7; no firm D call. Trimming took 3 bases from V and 3 from J, leaving 9 bases between them. This CDR3 spans 13 amino acids. Looked up from germline, CDR1 is WNHNN and CDR2 is SYGVQD (reference sequence). The CDR3 coding sequence is TGCGCCAGCAGTGAAGTCGGGTTCTACGAGCAGTACTTC. It yields the protein CASSEVGFYEQYF.

The V gene is TRBV5-5, the J gene TRBJ2-4; 10 nucleotides agree with TRBD1. The CDR3 runs to 16 residues. Trimming took 0 bases from V and 9 from J; bases not matched to a gene: 9. Germline CDR1 reads SGHKS; CDR2 reads YYEKEE (reference sequence). CDR3 DNA: TGTGCCAGCAGCTTGGCCCGGACAGGGGGATTTATCATTCAGTACTTC. The encoded protein is CASSLARTGGFIIQYF.

The V gene is TRBV9, the J gene TRBJ1-2; D perhaps matches TRBD1 (6 bases). In germline, CDR1 is SGDLS, CDR2 YYNGEE. CDR3 length: 15 amino acids. V dropped 0 bases and J dropped 0 bases, with 9 bases sitting between them. In nucleotides, the CDR3 is TGTGCCAGCAGCGTAGTGGGGACACCTAACTATGGCTACACCTTC. It codes for CASSVVGTPNYGYTF.

The rearrangement links TRBV12-3 or TRBV12-4 to TRBJ2-1; D may be TRBD2 (6 bases). The germline V and J ends were trimmed by 0 bases and 7 bases, with 7 bases remaining between them. This CDR3 spans 13 amino acids. The CDR3 nucleotides are TGTGCCAGCAGTTTAGCAGGAGGGAATGAGCAGTTCTTC. Translated, it gives CASSLAGGNEQFF.

The chain employs TRBV7-9 and TRBJ2-3, with 7 positions matching TRBD2. CDR1 is SEHNR, CDR2 FQNEAQ, per germline (reference sequence). CDR3 size: 16 residues. V was pared by 2 bases and J by 2 bases, with 7 bases of the junction left unmatched. The CDR3 nucleotides read TGTGCCAGCAGCTTATTAGCGGGTGATAACACAGATACGCAGTATTTT. Translating gives CASSLLAGDNTDTQYF.

The chain has TRBV14 and TRBJ2-3; 9 bases match TRBD2. Per the germline V gene, CDR1 is SGHDN and CDR2 is FVKESK. After removal of 10 bases from V and 6 bases from J, the junction contained 2 bases not matched to a gene. The CDR3 extends over 11 amino acids. CDR3: CAIGLADTQYF. The CDR3 DNA is TGTGCCATCGGACTAGCGGATACGCAGTATTTT.

The chain links TRBV19 to TRBJ2-1; D remains ambiguous. Trimming removed 8 bases at V and 0 bases at J, with 8 bases between. The CDR3 spans 13 residues. Germline V gene data show CDR1 as LNHDA and CDR2 as SQIVND (reference sequence). CDR3 coding DNA: TGTGCCAGTTCGGAGAGCTCCTACAATGAGCAGTTCTTC. Encoded protein: CASSESSYNEQFF.

V usage is TRBV5-1 and J usage is TRBJ2-5; 14 bases are shared with TRBD2. With 1 base clipped from V and 5 bases from J, the junction kept 7 bases outside the gene matches. The germline gives CDR1 SGHRS, CDR2 YFSETQ. The CDR3 has 17 residues. The CDR3 loop reads CASSLSGTSGGRETQYF. CDR3 coding DNA: TGCGCCAGCAGCTTGTCCGGGACTAGCGGGGGTAGGGAGACCCAGTACTTC.

This chain's CDR3 is CASGQSLETQYF. The CDR3 nucleotides are TGTGCCAGCGGCCAAAGTCTGGAGACCCAGTACTTC. The chain is built from TRBV11-1 and TRBJ2-5; D is unclear. The V gene's germline CDR1 is SGHAT and CDR2 FQDESV (reference sequence). The CDR3 totals 12 residues. V gave up 8 bases and J gave up 5 bases, with 12 bases separating them. Drawing the rest from reference TRBV11-1 and TRBJ2-5, the complete variable domain is EAEVAQSPRYKITEKSQAVAFWCDPISGHATLYWYRQILGQGPELLVQFQDESVVDDSQLPKDRFSAERLKGVDSTLKIQPAELGDSAMYLCASGQSLETQYFGPGTRLLVL.

The chain uses TRBV27 and TRBJ1-2, with D possibly matching TRBD1 (6 bases). The V and J ends lost 5 bases and 4 bases respectively, with 8 bases between them. The V gene's germline CDR1 is MNHEY and CDR2 SMNVEV (reference sequence). CDR3 length: 12 residues. CDR3 nucleotide sequence: TGTGCCAGCAGTCCGGACAGCTATGGCTACACCTTC. It translates to CASSPDSYGYTF.

This clone turned up a few times. In the same sample, other DNA sequences code for this CDR3. The gene calls are TRBV19 and TRBJ1-2; TRBD1 matches at 8 bases. From germline, CDR1 is LNHDA and CDR2 SQIVND (reference sequence). The CDR3 runs to 14 residues. The V segment lost 5 bases and the J segment 4 bases; nucleotides outside the gene matches: 6. The CDR3 DNA reads as TGTGCCAGTAGTCCCAGGGGGCAGGGCTATGGCTACACCTTC. It codes for CASSPRGQGYGYTF.

The J gene is TRBJ1-1, the V gene TRBV7-9; D is uncertain. The ends were cut back, 1 base at V and 9 bases at J, with 9 bases in the middle. The CDR3 length is 12 residues. Germline V gene lookup returns CDR1 SEHNR and CDR2 FQNEAQ (reference sequence). CDR3 protein: CASSLDNSKAFF. The CDR3 DNA reads as TGTGCCAGCAGCTTAGACAATTCGAAAGCTTTCTTT.

J is TRBJ2-3 and V is TRBV24-1, with no clear D. CDR1 and CDR2 from the germline V gene are KGHDR and SFDVKD. Trimming shortened V by 9 bases and J by 0 bases, and 9 bases separated the two germline ends. This CDR3 spans 13 amino acids. The CDR3 DNA sequence: TGTGCCACCGGCGGTGCGAGCACAGATACGCAGTATTTT. Residues: CATGGASTDTQYF.

CDR3 protein: CASSSPTSSGNTIYF. In nucleotides, the CDR3 is TGTGCCAGCAGTTCGCCGACTTCCTCTGGAAACACCATATATTTT. The chain carries TRBV6-5 and TRBJ1-3; D is undetermined. The CDR3 length is 15 residues. The V and J ends lost 4 bases and 0 bases respectively, with 10 bases between them. Germline values: CDR1 MNHEY, CDR2 SVGAGI.